This TCR beta chain derives from a study of blood T cell repertoires in COVID-19. Study background: The study drew acute and convalescent COVID-19 samples from the United States, Italy and Spain. The analysed material was cDNA or gDNA that came from T cells, B-cell-depleted T cells, or PBMCs.

Per the original data handling: It was from reference gene primer amplification that nucleated cell counts were estimated. This table comes from immunoSEQ multiplex PCR, and its TCRdb copy is limited to in-frame clones, with some not included. The V and J calls and clone size were taken over from that table, and D and trimming were inferred from the DNA. Seen here are 70,000 or so clones, 86% observed once, and the top ten hold around 13%. The V segment lost 6 bases and the J segment 2 bases; nucleotides outside the gene matches: 2. The CDR3 contains 13 residues. Concerning this clone: Different DNA sequences within this sample yield the same CDR3.

The source of this sequence is a woman in her sixties or seventies with acute or convalescent COVID-19. Sequenced input: peripheral blood. V and J are TRBV12-3 or TRBV12-4 and TRBJ2-5, with 8 bases aligning to TRBD2. As DNA, the CDR3 is TGTGCCAGCAGCCGCGGGGGGCAAGAGACCCAGTACTTC. Translating gives CASSRGGQETQYF.